The 9 T cell receptor beta chains below were found in one sample sequenced in a study of T cell repertoires in cytomegalovirus infection. Each CDR3 protein gets one entry after TCRdb re-called the reads with MiXCR. This table has some 350,000 distinct CDR3 sequences, roughly 34% appearing once. These receptors lack a known antigen. The sequenced sample was cultured PBMCs, obtained from culture after CMV antigen stimulation. Receptor source: a human donor in good health (CMV status not recorded). Some clones in this sample may be carry-over from other donors' samples.

The chain recombines TRBV5-5 with TRBJ2-1; D may be TRBD1 (6 bases). Germline assignment: CDR1 SGHKS and CDR2 YYEKEE (reference sequence). V was shortened by 4 bases and J by 8 bases, with 13 bases between the two germline ends. The CDR3 contains 13 residues. CDR3 sequence reads: CASSRQDAHEQFF. CDR3 coding DNA: TGTGCCAGCAGCCGACAGGACGCCCATGAGCAGTTCTTC.

This clonotype was seen at least ten times. V usage is TRBV19 and J usage is TRBJ1-1; 7 bases line up with TRBD1. Germline loops: CDR1 LNHDA, CDR2 SQIVND (reference sequence). V lost 4 bases and J lost 1; bases outside the gene matches: 6. This CDR3 is 15 amino acids long. The CDR3: CASSNRGPANTEAFF. CDR3 in DNA: TGTGCCAGTAGTAACAGGGGTCCGGCGAACACTGAAGCTTTCTTT.

This clonotype is a singleton in its sample. J is TRBJ2-3 and V is TRBV6-6; possible D gene TRBD2, 5 bases. V shed 2 bases and J shed 4 bases, with 10 bases lying between them. This CDR3 has 14 amino acids. The germline CDR1 and CDR2 sequences are MNHNY and SVGAGI (reference sequence). In DNA, the CDR3 is TGTGCCAGCAGTTACGGGAGTACTTCAGATACGCAGTATTTT. Amino acid sequence: CASSYGSTSDTQYF.

The genes are TRBV6-2 or TRBV6-3 and TRBJ2-7; 7 nucleotides align to TRBD1. Trimming cost V 2 bases and J 3 bases; bases outside gene matches: 4. This CDR3 has 14 residues. Germline V gives CDR1 MNHEY, CDR2 SVGEGT. The CDR3 spells CASSYIGQDYEQYF. As DNA, the CDR3 is TGTGCCAGCAGTTACATAGGACAGGACTACGAGCAGTACTTC.

This chain links TRBV19 with TRBJ1-5; 10 bases match TRBD1. After removal of 8 bases from V and 3 bases from J, the junction contained 4 bases not matched to a gene. Germline lookup yields CDR1 LNHDA and CDR2 SQIVND (reference sequence). This CDR3 is 14 amino acids long. CDR3 protein: CASAGTGDNQPQHF. The CDR3 DNA follows: TGTGCCAGTGCCGGGACAGGGGACAATCAGCCCCAGCATTTT.

There are a few counts of this clonotype. The CDR3 protein is CASSLSHSYEQYF. The CDR3 nucleotides read TGTGCCAGCAGCTTAAGCCATTCCTACGAGCAGTACTTC. This rearrangement joins TRBV7-3 to TRBJ2-7, with D uncertain. The V and J ends lost 1 base and 1 base respectively, with 5 bases between them. The CDR3 extends over 13 amino acids. Germline V CDR1 and CDR2: SGHTA, FQGTGA.

V gene TRBV11-3 combines with J gene TRBJ1-1; D is uncertain. Germline CDR1 is SGHNT and CDR2 is YENEEA. The CDR3 is 12 residues long. Trimming pared 2 bases from V and 8 bases from J, leaving 9 bases between. CDR3 sequence: CASSLTGREAFF. CDR3 sequence (DNA): TGTGCCAGCAGCTTAACCGGTCGGGAAGCTTTCTTT.

The V gene is TRBV4-1, the J gene TRBJ1-2; D may be TRBD1 (6 bases). This CDR3 spans 15 amino acids. The germline CDR1 and CDR2 sequences are MGHRA and YSYEKL. V lost 1 base to trimming and J lost 5 bases, with 14 bases between them. The DNA of the CDR3 is TGCGCCAGCAGCCAAGGGCCCACAGGGAGGTATGGCTACACCTTC. Residues: CASSQGPTGRYGYTF.

In its sample, this clonotype was seen a few times. The junction shows a germline mismatch at one end, possibly a read error. CDR3 residues: CASTLRDRLQETQYF. For the CDR3, the DNA is TGTGCCAGCACCTTAAGGGACAGGCTCCAAGAGACCCAGTACTTC. This chain connects TRBV7-9 to TRBJ2-5, with 8 bases matching TRBD1. The germline V gene encodes CDR1 SEHNR and CDR2 FQNEAQ (reference sequence). The CDR3 extends over 15 amino acids.